These 13 T cell receptor beta chains originate from one sample sequenced in a study of T cells of healthy individuals. TCRdb re-called the 5' RACE reads through MiXCR, storing one row per CDR3 protein. The table shows about 96,000 distinct CDR3 sequences, with roughly a sixth occurring only once. These receptor sequences come from a human donor in good health.

The chain has TRBV25-1 and TRBJ2-7; D unresolved. Germline V gene sequence: CDR1 MGHDK, CDR2 SYGVNS. V was trimmed by 10 bases and J by 6 bases, leaving 16 bases between them. The length of the CDR3 is 12 residues. CDR3 DNA sequence: TGTGCCAACCCTTGTCTAGTCTGCGAGCAGTACTTC. Protein product: CANPCLVCEQYF.

This sequence joins TRBV30 and TRBJ2-3, with 9 bases identical to TRBD1. The CDR3 spans 15 residues. The V gene's germline CDR1 is GTSNPN and CDR2 SVGIG (reference sequence). The V and J ends lost 4 bases and 6 bases, in that order; junction bases with no gene match: 11. CDR3 region: CAWTNKQGAGDTQYF. The CDR3 nucleotides are TGTGCCTGGACGAACAAACAGGGGGCAGGTGATACGCAGTATTTT.

The gene calls are TRBV24-1 and TRBJ1-5, with D tentatively TRBD1 (5 bases). Germline assignment: CDR1 KGHDR and CDR2 SFDVKD. The V end lost 6 bases, the J end lost 6 bases, and 14 bases lay between the germline ends. The CDR3 sequence is 14 residues long. CDR3 sequence: CATSLGTKGQPQHF. CDR3 DNA: TGTGCCACCAGTTTAGGGACGAAGGGTCAGCCCCAGCATTTT.

This clonotype was seen only a few times. The chain recombines TRBV6-2 or TRBV6-3 with TRBJ2-3; TRBD1 matches at 9 bases. Germline V gene lookup returns CDR1 MNHEY and CDR2 SVGEGT. J lost 10 bases, V lost 2 bases, and 1 base had no gene match. The CDR3 has 12 amino acids. CDR3 in amino acids: CASSYRDRAQYF. The CDR3 bases are TGTGCCAGCAGTTACCGGGACAGGGCGCAGTATTTT.

V usage is TRBV14 and J usage is TRBJ2-1; 13 nucleotides agree with TRBD2. The length of the CDR3 is 15 residues. Germline trimming cut 2 bases from V and 9 bases from J; bases unmatched to any gene: 4. Germline V gene sequence: CDR1 SGHDN, CDR2 FVKESK. CDR3 loop: CASSQRTSGSGEQFF. The CDR3 bases are TGTGCCAGCAGCCAACGGACTAGCGGGAGTGGTGAGCAGTTCTTC.

This clonotype was recorded many times. The chain employs TRBV24-1 and TRBJ2-2; D is ambiguous. This CDR3 is built from 15 residues. Germline V gene data show CDR1 as KGHDR and CDR2 as SFDVKD. Trimming took off 0 bases at V and 2 bases at J, with 6 bases between the two ends. The CDR3 loop reads CATSDLWINTGELFF. The CDR3 DNA sequence: TGTGCCACCAGTGATTTGTGGATAAACACCGGGGAGCTGTTTTTT.

This chain uses TRBV24-1 with TRBJ2-2, with D uncertain. Trimming removed 4 bases from V and 3 bases from J, with 11 bases in between. This CDR3 is built from 15 residues. Germline CDR1 reads KGHDR; CDR2 reads SFDVKD. In DNA, the CDR3 is TGTGCCACCAGTGACCTCACGACGGACACCGGGGAGCTGTTTTTT. This codes for CATSDLTTDTGELFF.

J is TRBJ1-4 and V is TRBV7-9; TRBD1 matches 9 bases. The CDR3 runs 17 residues. Germline CDR1 and CDR2: SEHNR and FQNEAQ (reference sequence). The V and J ends lost 1 base and 8 bases, in that order; junction bases with no gene match: 11. CDR3 in amino acids: CASSLVLLWDRDEKLFF. As DNA, the CDR3 is TGTGCCAGCAGCTTAGTCTTATTATGGGACAGGGACGAAAAACTGTTTTTT.

For this clonotype: This may stem from a read error, because a much larger clone lies one nucleotide away. The rearrangement joins TRBV6-5 to TRBJ2-1; 8 bases align to TRBD2. CDR3 length: 16 amino acids. The germline CDR1 and CDR2 sequences are MNHEY and SVGAGI. CDR3 residues: CASSPSGTRGSDEQIF. Here the CDR3 DNA reads TGTGCCAGCAGTCCATCCGGGACTAGGGGCTCGGATGAGCAGATCTTC.

The V and J genes are TRBV7-2 and TRBJ2-1; 8 bases agree with TRBD2. In germline, CDR1 is SGHTA, CDR2 FQGNSA. CDR3 size: 12 residues. Trimming cost V 1 base and J 12 bases; bases outside gene matches: 2. The CDR3 protein is CASSLEAGGQFF. In DNA, the CDR3 is TGTGCCAGCAGCTTAGAGGCGGGGGGGCAGTTCTTC.

This clonotype was found a few times. V is TRBV6-2 or TRBV6-3 and J is TRBJ1-4; possible D gene TRBD1, 5 bases. CDR1 and CDR2 from the germline V gene are MNHEY and SVGEGT. Trimming took off 6 bases at V and 0 bases at J, with 14 bases between the two ends. The CDR3 is 16 amino acids. The DNA for the CDR3 is TGTGCCAGCAGGCCGGGACGCCTATCAACTAATGAAAAACTGTTTTTT. It codes for CASRPGRLSTNEKLFF.

There are a few counts of this clonotype. The chain is built from TRBV20-1 and TRBJ2-5, with D tentatively TRBD1 (5 bases). Germline assignment: CDR1 DFQATT and CDR2 SNEGSKA (reference sequence). The CDR3 contains 14 residues. Trimming pared 1 base from V and 0 bases from J, leaving 9 bases between. The CDR3 is CSARGQTYQETQYF. CDR3 nucleotide sequence: TGCAGTGCTAGAGGACAGACGTACCAAGAGACCCAGTACTTC.

This clonotype has ten or more counts. The rearrangement links TRBV2 to TRBJ1-3; D not resolved. Per germline, CDR1 SNHLY and CDR2 FYNNEI. The CDR3 length is 13 residues. Trimming took 9 bases from V and 0 from J, leaving 9 bases between them. The CDR3 coding sequence is TGTGCCAGTCGCTTCAGCTCTGGAAACACCATATATTTT. It translates to CASRFSSGNTIYF.